The rows below give T cell receptor beta chains drawn from one sample of a study of blood T cell repertoires in COVID-19. The assay was immunoSEQ multiplex PCR, and TCRdb's table has in-frame clones only and misses some. In the table there are about 160,000 clones, around 87% of which are singletons. Source material: peripheral blood. These receptors were taken from a woman aged 70-85 years with COVID-19, enrolled during active disease. Each CDR3 is given with its conserved first and last residue. A D gene is named only where the DNA matches it firmly.

J: TRBJ1-2
D: NA
V: TRBV2
DNA: TGTGCCAGCAGTTCCCGGTTGGCGGCCACCGACTATGGCTACACCTTC
CDR3: CASSSRLAATDYGYTF

J: TRBJ2-7
D: TRBD1
V: TRBV6-4
DNA: TGTGCCAGCAGTGACTCGAGGACAGGGGAACACTACGAGCAGTACTTC
CDR3: CASSDSRTGEHYEQYF

J: TRBJ1-6
D: NA
V: TRBV6-2/TRBV6-3
DNA: TGTGCCAGCAGTCTACAGGGAACTAATTCACCCCTCCACTTT
CDR3: CASSLQGTNSPLHF

J: TRBJ1-1
D: NA
V: TRBV7-2
DNA: TGTGCCAGCAGCTTATCAGGGTTAAACACTGAAGCTTTCTTT
CDR3: CASSLSGLNTEAFF

J: TRBJ1-1
D: NA
V: TRBV12-3/TRBV12-4
DNA: TGTGCCAGCAGTTTTTCCAGGAACACTGAAGCTTTCTTT
CDR3: CASSFSRNTEAFF

J: TRBJ2-1
D: TRBD1
V: TRBV5-1
DNA: TGCGCCAGCAGCCAACGGACAGGGGGGGATGAGCAGTTCTTC
CDR3: CASSQRTGGDEQFF

J: TRBJ1-3
D: NA
V: TRBV10-3
DNA: TGTGCCTCACGCCAGAACTCTGGAAACACCATATATTTT
CDR3: CASRQNSGNTIYF

J: TRBJ2-3
D: TRBD2
V: TRBV3-1/TRBV3-2
DNA: TGTGCCAGCAGCCGCCACCTTAGCGGGGGGGCTAGCACAGATACGCAGTATTTT
CDR3: CASSRHLSGGASTDTQYF

J: TRBJ1-1
D: TRBD1
V: TRBV28
DNA: TGTGCCAGCAGTACAGGGGTTAGGACTGAAGCTTTCTTT
CDR3: CASSTGVRTEAFF

J: TRBJ2-5
D: NA
V: TRBV2
DNA: TGTGCCAGCAGTGACCGTTTAGCCGGGGAGACCCAGTACTTC
CDR3: CASSDRLAGETQYF

J: TRBJ2-3
D: NA
V: TRBV11-2
DNA: TGTGCCAGCAGCTCCCCTTCGGGATCCCGCACAGATACGCAGTATTTT
CDR3: CASSSPSGSRTDTQYF

J: TRBJ2-2
D: NA
V: TRBV19
DNA: TGTGCCAGTACGTCCCAGGGTTCCACCGGGGAGCTGTTTTTT
CDR3: CASTSQGSTGELFF